One and the same sample provided the 23 T cell receptor beta chains below, sequenced in a study of shared clonotypes between healthy human individuals. Produced via immunoSEQ multiplex PCR; TCRdb's table is partial and in-frame only. The data hold more than 200,000 clones, with approximately 65% observed a single time. Sample: memory CD4+ T cells sorted from blood. Described subset: CD45RA-negative fraction. Receptors originate from a man under 40 in good health.

This rearrangement joins TRBV7-6 to TRBJ2-7, with D possibly TRBD2 on 5 matching bases. The V and J ends lost 1 base and 6 bases respectively, with 10 bases between them. Germline CDR1 and CDR2: SGHVS and FNYEAQ. This CDR3 is built from 13 residues. This CDR3 reads CASSLGTALEQYF. The DNA of the CDR3 is TGTGCCAGCAGCTTAGGGACTGCGCTCGAGCAGTACTTC.

The V gene is TRBV6-5, the J gene TRBJ2-3; perhaps TRBD1 as D (5 bases). Germline assignment: CDR1 MNHEY and CDR2 SVGAGI. The CDR3 totals 13 residues. The V end lost 6 bases, the J end lost 3 bases, and 10 bases lay between the germline ends. CDR3 coding DNA: TGTGCCAGCAGAGGCAGGGCTACAGATACGCAGTATTTT. Translation: CASRGRATDTQYF.

This chain connects TRBV11-3 to TRBJ2-2, with TRBD2 as a possible D gene (5 bases). The V end lost 5 bases, the J end lost 0 bases, and 10 bases lay between the germline ends. In germline, CDR1 is SGHNT, CDR2 YENEEA. This CDR3 is built from 15 residues. For the CDR3, the DNA is TGTGCCAGCAGCGCCGCCGGGACGAACACCGGGGAGCTGTTTTTT. It codes for CASSAAGTNTGELFF.

The chain couples TRBV5-5 to TRBJ2-1; weak D call: TRBD2 (5 bases). Per germline, CDR1 SGHKS and CDR2 YYEKEE (reference sequence). CDR3 length: 13 residues. Trimming shortened V by 2 bases and J by 4 bases, and 7 bases separated the two germline ends. This CDR3 is CASSLSGYNEQFF. Here the CDR3 DNA reads TGTGCCAGCAGCTTATCGGGATACAATGAGCAGTTCTTC.

CDR3 coding DNA: TGTGCCAGCAGTCCTAGCGGGAGCACAGATACGCAGTATTTT. Amino acids: CASSPSGSTDTQYF. The genes are TRBV2 and TRBJ2-3; 8 nucleotides match TRBD2. With 5 bases clipped from V and 0 bases from J, the junction kept 1 base outside the gene matches. Germline V gene data show CDR1 as SNHLY and CDR2 as FYNNEI. This CDR3 comprises 14 residues.

The gene calls are TRBV19 and TRBJ2-7, with TRBD2 matching over 11 bases. CDR3 length: 12 amino acids. The J segment lost 7 bases and the V segment lost 9 bases, leaving 5 bases of the junction unmatched. The germline CDR1 and CDR2 sequences are LNHDA and SQIVND (reference sequence). DNA for the CDR3: TGTGCCAGACTAGCGGGAGTGAGGGAGCAGTACTTC. This gives the protein CARLAGVREQYF. Drawing the rest from reference TRBV19 and TRBJ2-7, the complete variable domain is DGGITQSPKYLFRKEGQNVTLSCEQNLNHDAMYWYRQDPGQGLRLIYYSQIVNDFQKGDIAEGYSVSREKKESFPLTVTSAQKNPTAFYLCARLAGVREQYFGPGTRLTVT.

The chain employs TRBV27 and TRBJ2-7; 7 bases are a match to TRBD1. The CDR3 is 15 amino acids. Per the germline V gene, CDR1 is MNHEY and CDR2 is SMNVEV (reference sequence). J was trimmed by 4 bases and V by 0 bases; bases with no gene match: 6. The CDR3 reads CASSLSGQKTYEQYF. In DNA form, the CDR3 reads TGTGCCAGCAGTTTATCGGGACAGAAAACTTACGAGCAGTACTTC.

In regard to this clone: The same CDR3 arises from other DNA sequences in this sample as well. The chain uses TRBV5-1 and TRBJ2-1; TRBD2 aligns across 11 bases. This CDR3 region has 16 residues. With V trimmed by 0 bases and J by 3 bases, 2 bases remained unmatched. Germline V gene data show CDR1 as SGHRS and CDR2 as YFSETQ. The CDR3 DNA sequence: TGCGCCAGCAGCTTGGGCGGGACTAGCGGCTACAATGAGCAGTTCTTC. The encoded protein is CASSLGGTSGYNEQFF.

The chain employs TRBV6-6 and TRBJ1-3; TRBD1 matches at 8 bases. Germline loops: CDR1 MNHNY, CDR2 SVGAGI (reference sequence). V lost 6 bases to trimming and J lost 0 bases; unmatched junction nucleotides: 4. The CDR3 has 15 amino acids. The CDR3 sequence: CASRPGQVSGNTIYF. CDR3 nucleotides: TGTGCCAGCAGGCCGGGACAGGTCTCTGGAAACACCATATATTTT.

The V call is TRBV11-2, the J call TRBJ2-7, with 9 positions matching TRBD2. V was clipped by 0 bases and J by 2 bases; unmatched bases: 2. The CDR3 contains 15 residues. From germline, CDR1 is SGHAT and CDR2 FQNNGV. CDR3 sequence (DNA): TGTGCCAGCAGCTTAGACCCTAGCGGGGCCTACGAGCAGTACTTC. It is translated as CASSLDPSGAYEQYF.

As concerns this clone: Other nucleotide sequences in the sample specify the same CDR3. This CDR3 is CASSLRKLAVGRDYNEQFF. The CDR3 DNA follows: TGTGCCAGCAGCCTTAGGAAGCTAGCCGTGGGGCGGGACTACAATGAGCAGTTCTTC. The rearrangement links TRBV11-2 to TRBJ2-1; D is possibly TRBD2 (6 bases). Germline assignment: CDR1 SGHAT and CDR2 FQNNGV. CDR3 length: 19 amino acids. V shed 5 bases and J shed 3 bases, with 26 bases lying between them. The whole variable domain, filled in from reference TRBV11-2 and TRBJ2-1, reads EAGVAQSPRYKIIEKRQSVAFWCNPISGHATLYWYQQILGQGPKLLIQFQNNGVVDDSQLPKDRFSAERLKGVDSTLKIQPAKLEDSAVYLCASSLRKLAVGRDYNEQFFGPGTRLTVL.

This chain links TRBV15 with TRBJ2-7; D could derive from TRBD1 or TRBD2 (5 bases each). The germline V gene encodes CDR1 LNHNV and CDR2 YYDKDF (reference sequence). V dropped 1 base and J dropped 2 bases, with 15 bases sitting between them. This CDR3 has 16 residues. CDR3 amino acids: CATSRVFGTEAYEQYF. The CDR3 region has the DNA TGTGCCACCAGCAGAGTTTTCGGGACGGAGGCCTACGAGCAGTACTTC.

The chain recombines TRBV29-1 with TRBJ2-3; no clear D. The V gene lost 5 bases and the J gene lost 6 bases, with 9 bases spanning the gap. There are 11 residues in the CDR3. The germline V gene encodes CDR1 SQVTM and CDR2 ANQGSEA. CDR3 in amino acids: CSVLVGDTQYF. CDR3 in DNA: TGCAGCGTTCTTGTGGGCGATACGCAGTATTTT.

This clone was detected a few times. CDR3 loop: CASSPISGLEQYF. Here the CDR3 DNA reads TGTGCCAGCAGCCCCATCAGCGGCCTCGAGCAGTACTTC. The chain joins TRBV11-2 to TRBJ2-7; the D gene is possibly TRBD2 (5 bases). The CDR3 extends over 13 amino acids. Germline CDR1 is SGHAT and CDR2 is FQNNGV. The V gene lost 5 bases and the J gene lost 6 bases, with 14 bases spanning the gap.

This clone was counted between two and nine times. The CDR3 nucleotides are TGTGCCAGCAGCGTAGCAGGGGTTGGTTTTTCTGAAGCTTTCTTT. It translates to CASSVAGVGFSEAFF. This chain joins TRBV9 and TRBJ1-1; TRBD1 might be the D (6 bases). The CDR3 has 15 residues. Trimming took 0 bases from V and 6 from J, leaving 15 bases between them. Germline-derived CDR1 and CDR2 are SGDLS and YYNGEE.

This chain uses TRBV6-5 with TRBJ1-1, with TRBD1 matching 7 bases. After removal of 5 bases from V and 1 base from J, the junction contained 7 bases not matched to a gene. This CDR3 comprises 15 residues. Germline-derived CDR1 and CDR2 are MNHEY and SVGAGI. The CDR3 bases are TGTGCCAGCAGTCCCCAGGGGGTGCCGAACACTGAAGCTTTCTTT. Translating it yields CASSPQGVPNTEAFF.

This chain uses TRBV4-3 with TRBJ2-1; perhaps TRBD2 as D (7 bases). Trimming removed 0 bases at V and 0 bases at J, with 15 bases between. Per germline, CDR1 LGHNA and CDR2 YSLEER. The CDR3 contains 18 residues. The CDR3 DNA is TGCGCCAGCAGCCAAGAAGGGGGGGATCGCCTCTCCTACAATGAGCAGTTCTTC. It codes for CASSQEGGDRLSYNEQFF.

This chain joins TRBV9 and TRBJ2-5, with D maybe TRBD2 (7 bases). The V end was cut by 3 bases, the J end by 4 bases, with 19 bases between. This CDR3 is built from 16 residues. Germline V CDR1 and CDR2: SGDLS, YYNGEE. CDR3 protein: CASSGGGGGRGETQYF. CDR3 sequence (DNA): TGTGCCAGCAGCGGAGGGGGAGGCGGGAGAGGAGAGACCCAGTACTTC.

The rearrangement uses TRBV2 and TRBJ2-3; TRBD1 agrees at 7 bases. There are 15 residues in the CDR3. The J segment lost 0 bases and the V segment lost 4 bases, leaving 4 bases of the junction unmatched. CDR1 and CDR2 (germline): SNHLY, FYNNEI. The chain's CDR3 is CASSARDSSTDTQYF. In DNA, the CDR3 is TGTGCCAGCAGTGCCCGGGACAGCAGCACAGATACGCAGTATTTT.

The genes are TRBV7-9 and TRBJ2-2; D is undetermined. The germline V gene encodes CDR1 SEHNR and CDR2 FQNEAQ (reference sequence). CDR3 length: 16 residues. V was clipped by 3 bases and J by 1 base, with 12 bases between them. CDR3 sequence reads: CASSFLGKGNTGELFF. The CDR3 DNA follows: TGTGCCAGCAGCTTTTTGGGGAAGGGGAACACCGGGGAGCTGTTTTTT.

J is TRBJ1-5 and V is TRBV19; unclear D gene. The germline V and J ends were trimmed by 10 bases and 0 bases, with 1 base remaining between them. The germline V gene has CDR1 LNHDA and CDR2 SQIVND (reference sequence). This CDR3 is built from 10 residues. The DNA for the CDR3 is TGTGCCACTAGCAATCAGCCCCAGCATTTT. Amino acid sequence: CATSNQPQHF.

The V and J genes are TRBV7-2 and TRBJ2-6; D is ambiguous. The germline CDR1 and CDR2 sequences are SGHTA and FQGNSA. The CDR3 has 15 residues. V was shortened by 7 bases and J by 1 base, with 11 bases between the two germline ends. In DNA, the CDR3 is TGTGCCAGCACCCTCAGCCGTTCTGGGGCCAACGTCCTGACTTTC. Protein: CASTLSRSGANVLTF.

V usage is TRBV7-9 and J usage is TRBJ1-5; 7 nucleotides match TRBD1. With V trimmed by 9 bases and J by 4 bases, 9 bases remained unmatched. Looked up from germline, CDR1 is SEHNR and CDR2 is FQNEAQ (reference sequence). The length of the CDR3 is 14 residues. The CDR3 DNA is TGTGCCAGTTCAGGGACAGCGGGGAATCAGCCCCAGCATTTT. It yields the protein CASSGTAGNQPQHF.